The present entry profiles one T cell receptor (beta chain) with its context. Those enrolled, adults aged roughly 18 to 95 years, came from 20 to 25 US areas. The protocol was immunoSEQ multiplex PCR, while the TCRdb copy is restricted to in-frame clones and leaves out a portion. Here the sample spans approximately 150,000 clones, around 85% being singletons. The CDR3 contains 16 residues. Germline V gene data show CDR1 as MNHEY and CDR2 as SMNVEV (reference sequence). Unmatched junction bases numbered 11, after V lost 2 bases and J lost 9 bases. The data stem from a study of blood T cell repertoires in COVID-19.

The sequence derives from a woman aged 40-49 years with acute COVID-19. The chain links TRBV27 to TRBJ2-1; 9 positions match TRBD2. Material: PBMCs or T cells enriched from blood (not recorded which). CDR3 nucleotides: TGTGCCAGCAGTTTAGCAATAGCGGGAGAGTTTGTTGAGCAGTTCTTC. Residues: CASSLAIAGEFVEQFF.